Presented here are 9 T cell receptor beta chains from one specimen sequenced in a study of tumor-infiltrating lymphocytes in primary liver carcinoma. Priming with a constant-region primer yielded TCR beta cDNA from around 0.45 ug total RNA. Construction of TCR beta libraries relied on three successive nested multiplex PCR rounds employing slightly modified ARM-PCR. Running roughly 10 cycles apiece, the first two PCR rounds relied on TRBV1-TRBV30 forward primers together with a C-beta reverse primer. TCRdb fed the multiplex PCR reads into MiXCR, producing one record per CDR3 protein. This sample has some 180,000 distinct CDR3 sequences, with around 81% found just once. Co-extracted RNA and DNA came from 20-30 mg of unsorted bulk tissue. Sequenced input: tumor tissue from primary liver carcinoma. Receptor source: a man between 40 and 49 years old with primary liver carcinoma and hepatitis B virus infection.

As to this clonotype: Likely a read error: the CDR3 ends without its conserved phenylalanine or tryptophan. It is unclear where the CDR3 begins or ends on the DNA, so no DNA is shown, and the CDR3 is as TCRdb lists it. The chain combines TRBV29-1 with TRBJ2-6. From its first to its last residue, the CDR3 has 14 amino acids. Germline loops: CDR1 SQVTM, CDR2 ANQGSEA. CDR3 loop: CSVSVGSEANVLTL.

A single count supports this clonotype. The chain recombines TRBV29-1 with TRBJ2-1; TRBD1 agrees at 10 bases. The length of the CDR3 is 15 residues. Per the germline V gene, CDR1 is SQVTM and CDR2 is ANQGSEA. The J segment lost 12 bases and the V segment lost 5 bases, leaving 16 bases of the junction unmatched. The CDR3 sequence: CSVLRGTGVVQGQFF. As DNA, the CDR3 is TGCAGCGTTTTACGTGGGACAGGGGTTGTACAGGGGCAGTTCTTC.

A remark on this clonotype: A read error may produce the germline difference seen at one junction end. J is TRBJ1-5 and V is TRBV29-1, with D possibly TRBD1 on 5 matching bases. The CDR3 runs to 12 residues. Germline CDR1 is SQVTM and CDR2 is ANQGSEA. The chain's CDR3 is CCVGGTGQPQHF. The DNA of the CDR3 is TGCTGCGTAGGCGGGACGGGCCAGCCCCAGCATTTT.

To note about this clonotype: This may arise from a read error, as a much more abundant clone is one base away. The genes are TRBV7-9 and TRBJ2-3; the D gene is possibly TRBD2 (5 bases). The CDR3 loop spans 14 amino acids. V gave up 5 bases and J gave up 6 bases, with 15 bases separating them. Germline-derived CDR1 and CDR2 are SEHNR and FQNEAQ (reference sequence). CDR3 loop: CASSPSRRGDTQYF. DNA of the CDR3: TGTGCCAGCAGCCCCAGCAGGAGAGGGGATACGCAGTATTTT.

Only a few counts were recorded for this clonotype. One end of the junction varies from germline; a read error may be responsible. The chain links TRBV29-1 to TRBJ1-4; 11 bases match TRBD1. The germline V gene encodes CDR1 SQVTM and CDR2 ANQGSEA. This CDR3 has 15 residues. The CDR3 here is CSAGTGGATNGKLFF. CDR3 DNA sequence: TGTAGCGCTGGGACAGGGGGTGCAACTAATGGAAAACTGTTTTTT.

The chain recombines TRBV25-1 with TRBJ1-5; 9 bases are shared with TRBD1. The J segment lost 2 bases and the V segment lost 7 bases, leaving 15 bases of the junction unmatched. CDR1 is MGHDK and CDR2 is SYGVNS in the germline V gene. The CDR3 is 18 residues long. The CDR3 DNA is TGTGCCAGCACCACCGGGACAGGGTCCCTTTTGGGCAATCAGCCCCAGCATTTT. This translates into CASTTGTGSLLGNQPQHF.

As regards this clonotype: One end of the junction varies from germline; a read error may be responsible. V gene TRBV5-4 combines with J gene TRBJ2-2, with TRBD2 as a possible D gene (6 bases). The germline CDR1 and CDR2 sequences are SGHNT and YYREEE (reference sequence). The length of the CDR3 is 16 residues. For the CDR3, the DNA is TGTGCAAGCAGCTTGGGAGTTAGCGGAAGGACCGGGGAGCTGTTTTTT. It is translated as CASSLGVSGRTGELFF.

The gene calls are TRBV6-2 or TRBV6-3 and TRBJ2-7; 11 bases align to TRBD2. Trimming took 8 bases from V and 3 from J; bases not matched to a gene: 15. The CDR3 runs to 17 residues. The germline gives CDR1 MNHEY, CDR2 SVGEGT. The CDR3 DNA sequence: TGTGCCAGCTGTAGCGGGGGGGAAGGAGATCTCTGCTACGAGCAGTACTTC. Amino acid sequence: CASCSGGEGDLCYEQYF.

Comments on this clonotype: No conserved phenylalanine or tryptophan ends this CDR3, so it is likely a read error. The chain uses TRBV6-1 and TRBJ1-5; TRBD1 aligns across 7 bases. CDR1 MNHNS and CDR2 SASEGT come from the germline V gene. The length of the CDR3 is 16 residues. CDR3 loop: CASSDKGQGEHQSQHL. The DNA for the CDR3 is TGTGCCAGCAGTGACAAAGGGCAGGGGGAGCATCAGTCCCAGCATTTA.